This T cell receptor (beta chain) was recorded in a study of cytomegalovirus exposure and HLA in healthy donors (dated by TCRdb to 2016 to 2017). Notes on the research overall: An earlier analysis of several hundred of the donors reported 276 Gb of sequence data and 117 million unique TCR beta sequences obtained from about 179 million T cells. A separate validation cohort of roughly 130 different subjects was used in addition to the roughly 670-subject first cohort. A few DR-DQ haplotypes were treated as single units for association and clustering because of strong linkage in the cohort. To predict cytomegalovirus infection status, the study brought together high-throughput TCR immunosequencing, statistical association of individual TCRs with disease status, and machine learning. Every discovery cohort repertoire had been produced on one sequencing platform. Donor age, sex, ethnicity and CMV serostatus were collected together with the repertoire data. The study profiled the T cell repertoires of about 720 subjects by immunosequencing and related them to cytomegalovirus serostatus. Among about 400 genotyped donors of the cohort, an average of about 220,000 unique TCR beta nucleotide sequences was sequenced per donor, of which about 20% were non-productive. Both class I and class II loci were covered by HLA typing, at four-digit resolution. Rather than drawing on any new phenotypic data, the later analysis identified candidate immune exposures from TCR beta sequences and the way those sequences occurred across donors. A later genetic analysis took genome-wide SNP genotypes for about 65% of the 666 donors and used that subset as a discovery cohort. An early release covering some 640 HLA-typed donors comprised around 300 gigabases of sequencing data and some 79 million unique TCR sequences. Typing coverage varied by locus: roughly 620-640 donors for A, B, C, DRB1 and DQB1; roughly 560 for DQA1; approximately 570 for DPA1; approximately 490 for DPB1. To decide whether each TCR beta V gene segment behaved as functional or pseudogenic, an earlier analysis of fewer than 750 of the donors relied on high-throughput TCR beta sequencing. Among the roughly 370 genotyped donors, about 83% belonged to the genetic ancestry cluster associated with self-reported Caucasian donors. A later analysis re-analyzed previously published TCR beta repertoires from 600 to 850 donors and added high-resolution HLA genotyping to study TCR occurrence patterns. The study aimed to test whether signatures of past pathogen exposure could be identified by cataloging public T cell receptors. Results and caveats for the whole study, not just this receptor: A cluster of highly shared sequence variants was judged likely to represent a technical artifact of the sequencing pipeline. A later genetic analysis associated a missense DCLRE1C variant with V-gene and J-gene trimming of TCR beta chains, and an independent cohort replicated the association. At a false discovery rate of 0.05, a later analysis linked 16,951 TCR beta sequences to specific HLA alleles. The 87-base-pair reads could not distinguish some IMGT-functional V segments, including TRBV6-2 and TRBV6-3, so those segments were excluded. Correlated functional status among segregating V segments might be attributable to linkage disequilibrium, but an unknown experimental factor could not be ruled out. According to a later analysis, parvovirus B19, influenza, CMV and Epstein-Barr virus appeared linked to several top co-occurrence clusters. The presence/absence analyses assumed that sequencing depth was roughly uniform across donors, and that assumption may not be true. The earlier analysis of 587 of the donors excluded seventeen rarely observed V segments, including chromosome 9 orphons, because counts were too low. A later analysis found that most CMV-associated TCR beta chains appeared HLA-restricted, with HLA associations seemingly driven largely by CMV exposure. When HLA alleles, especially DR and DQ, strongly co-occurred, attributing TCR associations to individual alleles was difficult. A further reported finding was that TCR beta sequences accurately predicted the HLA-A and HLA-B alleles for most subjects in the first cohort. A few of the identified cytomegalovirus-associated TCR beta chains were confirmed in vitro to be specific for cytomegalovirus antigens. Compared with equally common non-associated chains, HLA-associated TCR beta chains in a later analysis were more clonally expanded and had lower generation probabilities. The only immune exposure information available for the cohort was CMV serostatus. The classifier was reported to diagnose cytomegalovirus status with high specificity and sensitivity in both the original and validation cohorts. The authors suggested that the approach could potentially be extended to other disease states and immunological phenotypes. According to a later genetic analysis, donors in an Asian-associated ancestry cluster had fewer N-insertions in productive TCRs than the approximately 670-donor mean. In the study, roughly 160 TCR beta chains were listed as associated with cytomegalovirus. An earlier analysis of some 560 of the donors showed that most TCR beta V segments appeared in productive rearrangements either about 87% or about 30% of the time, which broadly matched IMGT annotations. Because HLA typing was missing for some donors at each locus, association tests included only the typed subset. This cohort had only TCR beta chains sequenced, and the lack of alpha or paired-chain data limited which features could be detected. In a later analysis, the rate of TCR association differed among HLA loci, with DRB1 alleles having the most associated TCRs and HLA-C alleles having the fewest. Most TCR sequences were seen in very few donors, while some public TCRs were found in many individuals.

This clone was seen a few times. Its target antigen remains unknown. It has no much larger one-base neighbor in the sample; base qualities were not kept. Library generation was performed with the immunoSEQ multiplex PCR assay. For the multiplex PCR, a mixture combining 60 forward primers for TCR Vbeta segments and 13 reverse primers for TCR Jbeta segments was used. A multiplex PCR assay on genomic DNA amplified the CDR3 region of rearranged TCR beta genes. The Illumina HiSeq System was used to sequence the amplified TCR beta libraries as 87-base-pair reads. For the original study's pipeline: In a later analysis, tens of millions of unique TCR beta chains were counted across the approximately 640 repertoires, and about 9.9 million of these chains were shared by at least two donors. A nearest-neighbor algorithm error-corrected the raw reads and collapsed the reads into unique sequences, merging closely related sequences to remove PCR and sequencing errors. Alignment of CDR3 sequences to IMGT reference sequences was used to assign V, D and J gene segments. For a sequence to be retained, a match of at least six nucleotides was required to both a V gene segment and a J gene segment. A rearrangement was called productive if the CDR3 had no stop codons and remained in frame with V and J, and every other rearrangement was called non-productive. Following IMGT convention, CDR3 was defined as the stretch from the second conserved V-encoded cysteine up to the conserved J-encoded phenylalanine. The earlier analysis of some 580 of the donors excluded any sequence lacking an unambiguous match to a single V gene segment. In an earlier analysis of several hundred of the donors, V segments were called functional above 56.7% productive rearrangements and were called segregating when the between-donor standard deviation exceeded 5%. To diagnose cytomegalovirus status from the catalog of TCR beta chain sequences, a statistical classification framework was built. In a later analysis, V and J genes were assigned by comparing TCR nucleotide sequences against IMGT/GENE-DB human TR gene sequences. A later analysis assigned CDR3 sequences and most-parsimonious VDJ recombination scenarios with the TCRdist pipeline. A later analysis defined each TCR beta chain by its CDR3 amino acid sequence plus V-gene family, and excluded reads lacking a unique V-gene family. As a way to deal with suspected cross-contamination and a sequencing artifact, a later analysis dropped 640 or so nucleotide sequences that were highly shared and had low generation probability. A later analysis calculated a clonal expansion index for each public chain from normalized within-repertoire ranks of inferred template counts. A later analysis computed generation probabilities with a VDJ recombination model fitted to out-of-frame rearrangements, and checked the results against IGoR. A later analysis scored TCR-TCR, TCR-HLA and TCR-CMV co-occurrence with hypergeometric tests, applying a repertoire-size bias correction to TCR pairs. In a later analysis, false discovery rates were estimated by permuting HLA or CMV assignments 20 times. In a later analysis, co-occurring TCRs were grouped with DBSCAN, and TCRdist sequence similarity was added when clustering was performed within HLA-allele-positive subsets. Repertoires with fewer than 30,000 or more than 120,000 public chains were left out of co-occurrence clustering, as were several repertoires with anomalous nucleotide sharing. Imported from immuneACCESS, the table was reduced by TCRdb to in-frame sequences with V and J called. These copies leave out some clones; in studies compared against another copy, an unresolved V gene accounts for under half, and the cause of the remainder is not known. V, J and clone size were drawn from that table, and D and trimming were deduced from the DNA. This sample is represented by around 95,000 clones; 75% to 85% of them were singletons. The ten biggest clones cover about 3.4% of the sample.

The cohort consisted of 600 or so healthy bone marrow donors. At the time of sampling, every cohort member was nominally healthy, though immune exposures that went unrecorded were likely present. The donor tested CMV seropositive and was one of the 289 seropositive cohort members. A peripheral blood sample was provided by each donor, and peripheral blood mononuclear cells were used for TCR beta sequencing. The Qiagen DNeasy Blood Extraction Kit was used to extract genomic DNA from the blood cell samples. For CDR1 and CDR2, the germline V gene lists SGHTS and YDEGEE. The CDR3 runs 14 amino acids, cysteine and phenylalanine included. Only the CDR3 DNA stays, 42 bases, in frame from base 1. The germline ends are 14 bases apart after V is trimmed by 3 bases and J by 7 bases.

The chain employs TRBV5-8 and TRBJ1-5; the D gene is unclear. The sequence was obtained from a man aged 30-40 years in good health and CMV-seropositive. Material: PBMCs. The CDR3 loop reads CASSSPREAQPQHF. The DNA sequence follows: TGTGCCAGCAGCTCTCCGAGGGAGGCCCAGCCCCAGCATTTT. The full variable domain, with segments outside the CDR3 supplied by the reference TRBV5-8 and TRBJ1-5 proteins, appears as EAGVTQSPTHLIKTRGQQATLRCSPISGHTSVYWYQQALGLGLQFLLWYDEGEERNRGNFPPRFSGRQFPNYSSELNVNALELEDSALYLCASSSPREAQPQHFGDGTRLSIL.